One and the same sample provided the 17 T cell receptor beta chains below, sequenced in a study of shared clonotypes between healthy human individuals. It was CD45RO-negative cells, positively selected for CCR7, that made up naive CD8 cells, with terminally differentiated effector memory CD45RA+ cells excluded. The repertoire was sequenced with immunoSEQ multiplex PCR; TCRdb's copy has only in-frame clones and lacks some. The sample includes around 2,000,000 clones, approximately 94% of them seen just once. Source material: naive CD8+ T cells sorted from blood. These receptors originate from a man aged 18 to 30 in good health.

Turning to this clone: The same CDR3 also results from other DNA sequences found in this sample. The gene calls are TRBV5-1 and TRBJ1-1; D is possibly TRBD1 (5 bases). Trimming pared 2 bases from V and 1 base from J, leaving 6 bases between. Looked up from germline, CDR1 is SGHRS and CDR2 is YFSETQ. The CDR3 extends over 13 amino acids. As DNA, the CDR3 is TGCGCCAGCAGCTTCGGGGGGAACACTGAAGCTTTCTTT. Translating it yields CASSFGGNTEAFF.

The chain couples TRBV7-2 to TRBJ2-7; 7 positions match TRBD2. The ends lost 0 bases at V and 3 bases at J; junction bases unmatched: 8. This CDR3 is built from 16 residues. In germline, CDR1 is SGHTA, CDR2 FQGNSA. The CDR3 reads CASSLALTSQIYEQYF. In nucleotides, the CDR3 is TGTGCCAGCAGCTTAGCCTTGACTAGCCAGATCTACGAGCAGTACTTC.

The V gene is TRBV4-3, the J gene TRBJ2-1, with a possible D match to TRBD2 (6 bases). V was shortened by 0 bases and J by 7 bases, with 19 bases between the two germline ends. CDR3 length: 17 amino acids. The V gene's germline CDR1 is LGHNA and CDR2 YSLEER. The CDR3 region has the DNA TGCGCCAGCAGCCAAGATTTTTTTGGAGGGTCTGGTAATGAGCAGTTCTTC. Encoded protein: CASSQDFFGGSGNEQFF.

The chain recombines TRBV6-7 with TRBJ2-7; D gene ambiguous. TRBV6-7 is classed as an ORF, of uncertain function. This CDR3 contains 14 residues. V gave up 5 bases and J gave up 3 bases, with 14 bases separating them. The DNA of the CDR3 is TGTGCCAGCAGTATCACTCCTGATGGCTACGAGCAGTACTTC. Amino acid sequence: CASSITPDGYEQYF.

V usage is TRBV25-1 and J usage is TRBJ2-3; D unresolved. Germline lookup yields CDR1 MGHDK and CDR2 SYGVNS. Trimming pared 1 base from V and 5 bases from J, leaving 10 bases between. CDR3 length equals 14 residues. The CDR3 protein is CASSELESGDTQYF. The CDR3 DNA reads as TGTGCCAGCAGTGAATTGGAATCCGGAGATACGCAGTATTTT.

The CDR3 reads CAISSTGAPGSPLHF. The DNA of the CDR3 is TGTGCCATCAGCTCGACAGGGGCGCCTGGGTCACCCCTCCACTTT. The rearrangement uses TRBV10-3 and TRBJ1-6; the match to TRBD1 covers 8 bases. The length of the CDR3 is 15 residues. Looked up from germline, CDR1 is ENHRY and CDR2 is SYGVKD. The V and J ends lost 6 bases and 10 bases, in that order; junction bases with no gene match: 11.

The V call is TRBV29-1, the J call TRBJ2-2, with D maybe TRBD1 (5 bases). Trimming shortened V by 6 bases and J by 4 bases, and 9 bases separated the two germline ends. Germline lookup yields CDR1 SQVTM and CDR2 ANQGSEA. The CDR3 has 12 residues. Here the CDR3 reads CSVRGATGELFF. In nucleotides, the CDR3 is TGCAGCGTCCGTGGGGCCACCGGGGAGCTGTTTTTT.

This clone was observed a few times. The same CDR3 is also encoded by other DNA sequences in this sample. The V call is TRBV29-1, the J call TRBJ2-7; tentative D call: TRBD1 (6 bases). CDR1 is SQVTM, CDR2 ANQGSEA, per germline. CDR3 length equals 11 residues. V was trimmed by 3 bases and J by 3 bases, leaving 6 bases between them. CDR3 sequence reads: CSVEDSYEQYF. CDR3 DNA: TGCAGCGTTGAGGACAGCTACGAGCAGTACTTC.

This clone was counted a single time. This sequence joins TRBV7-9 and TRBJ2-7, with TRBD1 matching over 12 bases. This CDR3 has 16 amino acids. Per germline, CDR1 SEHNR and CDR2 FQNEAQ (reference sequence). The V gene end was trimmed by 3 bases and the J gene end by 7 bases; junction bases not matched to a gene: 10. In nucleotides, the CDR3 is TGTGCCAGCAGCTTCGCTCCGGGACAGGGGGCGGGTGAGCAGTACTTC. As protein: CASSFAPGQGAGEQYF.

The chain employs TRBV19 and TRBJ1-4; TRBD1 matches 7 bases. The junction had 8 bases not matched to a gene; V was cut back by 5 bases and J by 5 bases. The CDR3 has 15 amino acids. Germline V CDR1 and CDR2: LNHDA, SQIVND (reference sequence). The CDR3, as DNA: TGTGCCAGTAGTCCTACAGGGGAGTGGAATGAAAAACTGTTTTTT. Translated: CASSPTGEWNEKLFF.

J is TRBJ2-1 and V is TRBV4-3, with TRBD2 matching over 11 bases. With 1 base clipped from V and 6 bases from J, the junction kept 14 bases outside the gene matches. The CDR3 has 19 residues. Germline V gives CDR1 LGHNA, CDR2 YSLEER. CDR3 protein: CASSQAPFDGLAGSNEQFF. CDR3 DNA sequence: TGCGCCAGCAGCCAAGCACCATTTGACGGACTAGCGGGCTCCAATGAGCAGTTCTTC.

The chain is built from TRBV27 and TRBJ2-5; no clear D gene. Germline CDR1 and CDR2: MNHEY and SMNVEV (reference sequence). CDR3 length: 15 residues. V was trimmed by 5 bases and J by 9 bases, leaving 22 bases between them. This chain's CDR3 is CASSDSGRSQVAQYF. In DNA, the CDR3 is TGTGCCAGCAGTGATTCAGGCCGAAGTCAGGTGGCCCAGTACTTC.

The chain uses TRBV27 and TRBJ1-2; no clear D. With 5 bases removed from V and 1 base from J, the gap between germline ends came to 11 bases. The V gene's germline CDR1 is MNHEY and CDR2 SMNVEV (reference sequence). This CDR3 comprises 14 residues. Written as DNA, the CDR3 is TGTGCCAGCAGTCCAATAGGGCTTAACTATGGCTACACCTTC. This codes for CASSPIGLNYGYTF.

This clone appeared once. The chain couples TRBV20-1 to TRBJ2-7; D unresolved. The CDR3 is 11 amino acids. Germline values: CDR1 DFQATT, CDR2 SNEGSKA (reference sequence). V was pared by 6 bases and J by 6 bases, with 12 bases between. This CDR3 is CSALGTTEQYF. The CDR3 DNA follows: TGCAGTGCACTCGGTACAACCGAGCAGTACTTC.

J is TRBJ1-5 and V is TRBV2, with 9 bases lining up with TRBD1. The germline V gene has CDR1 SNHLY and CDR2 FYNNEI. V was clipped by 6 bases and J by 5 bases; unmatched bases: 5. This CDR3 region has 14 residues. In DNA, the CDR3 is TGTGCCAGCAGCGAACAGGGGGCAGATCAGCCCCAGCATTTT. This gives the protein CASSEQGADQPQHF.

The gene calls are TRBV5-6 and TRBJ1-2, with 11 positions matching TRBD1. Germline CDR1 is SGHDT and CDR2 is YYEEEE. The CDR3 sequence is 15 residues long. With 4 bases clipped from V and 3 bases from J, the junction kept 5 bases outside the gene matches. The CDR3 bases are TGTGCCAGCAGCGCTCCGGGACAGGGGGACTATGGCTACACCTTC. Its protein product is CASSAPGQGDYGYTF.

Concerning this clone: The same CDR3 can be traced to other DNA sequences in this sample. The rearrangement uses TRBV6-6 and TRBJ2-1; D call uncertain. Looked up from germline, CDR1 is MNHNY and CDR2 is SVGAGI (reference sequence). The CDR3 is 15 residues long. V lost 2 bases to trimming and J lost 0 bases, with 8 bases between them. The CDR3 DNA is TGTGCCAGCAGTTACGATAGGAGCTCCTACAATGAGCAGTTCTTC. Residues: CASSYDRSSYNEQFF.